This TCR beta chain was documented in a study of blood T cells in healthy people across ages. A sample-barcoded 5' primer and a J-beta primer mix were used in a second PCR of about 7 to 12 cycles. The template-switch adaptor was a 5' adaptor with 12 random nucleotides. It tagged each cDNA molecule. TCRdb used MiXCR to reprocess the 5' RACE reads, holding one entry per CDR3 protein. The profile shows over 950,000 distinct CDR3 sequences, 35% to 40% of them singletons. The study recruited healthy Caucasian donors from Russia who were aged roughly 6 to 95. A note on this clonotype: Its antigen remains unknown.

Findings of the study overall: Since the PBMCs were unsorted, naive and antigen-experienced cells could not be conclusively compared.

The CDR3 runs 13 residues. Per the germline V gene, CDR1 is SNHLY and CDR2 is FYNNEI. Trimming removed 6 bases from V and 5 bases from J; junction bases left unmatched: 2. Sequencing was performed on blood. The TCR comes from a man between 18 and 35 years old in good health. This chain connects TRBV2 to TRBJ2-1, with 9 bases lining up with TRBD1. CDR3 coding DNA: TGTGCCAGCAGAGGGACAGGGAACAATGAGCAGTTCTTC. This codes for CASRGTGNNEQFF.